This note documents a single TCR beta chain sequence. The target antigen is unknown. A deep-level run was used for the assay. Study processing details: Quality scores were absent from the junction-only immunoSEQ sequences, so filtering differed. Assay used: immunoSEQ multiplex PCR; TCRdb lists only in-frame clones, some missing. V and J calls and clone size are those listed in that table; D and trimming were worked out from the DNA. Seen here are about 2.3 million clones, under 95% observed once, and the top ten hold more than 0.35%. The data were taken from a study of shared clonotypes between healthy human individuals. General study results and limits: The study found lower generation probabilities in non-shared clonotypes than in those shared by all four donors. Roughly 4.7% was the fraction of naive CD4 clonotypes found shared across four donors.

Trimming cost V 3 bases and J 3 bases; bases outside gene matches: 4. The CDR3 sequence is 14 residues long. Germline-derived CDR1 and CDR2 are MDHEN and SYDVKM. This receptor was taken from a man between 18 and 29 years old in good health. Some clones in this sample may be carry-over from other donors' samples. Material: naive CD4+ T cells from PBMCs. Subset described: CD45RA+ positively selected. The rearrangement joins TRBV28 to TRBJ1-2; 7 nucleotides match TRBD1. For the CDR3, the DNA is TGTGCCAGCAGTTTTGTCAGGGGGTACTATGGCTACACCTTC. It is translated as CASSFVRGYYGYTF.